Each of the 19 T cell receptor beta chains below was sequenced from the same sample in a study of shared clonotypes between healthy human individuals. Sequencing used immunoSEQ multiplex PCR; TCRdb keeps in-frame clones, though not all of them. The sample has about 2.4 million clones, roughly 93% seen once; the top ten hold 0.36%. The source material was naive CD4+ T cells from PBMCs. Subset noted: CD45RA+ positively selected. Receptor source: a man aged 18 to 30 in good health. Some clones in this sample may be carry-over from other donors' samples.

The chain recombines TRBV6-1 with TRBJ1-1; weak D call: TRBD1 (6 bases). This CDR3 spans 14 amino acids. The V gene lost 6 bases and the J gene lost 7 bases, with 18 bases spanning the gap. Germline CDR1 MNHNS, CDR2 SASEGT. CDR3 nucleotide sequence: TGTGCCAGCAGCTTACTTAGACAGGCGGTTGAAGCTTTCTTT. This codes for CASSLLRQAVEAFF.

This rearrangement joins TRBV5-4 to TRBJ1-5; D remains ambiguous. Per the germline V gene, CDR1 is SGHNT and CDR2 is YYREEE (reference sequence). The germline V and J ends were trimmed by 4 bases and 6 bases, with 11 bases remaining between them. CDR3 length equals 13 residues. This CDR3 reads CASSPGESQPQHF. Here the CDR3 DNA reads TGTGCCAGCAGCCCAGGAGAGAGTCAGCCCCAGCATTTT.

The chain couples TRBV28 to TRBJ2-5; TRBD2 aligns across 7 bases. From germline, CDR1 is MDHEN and CDR2 SYDVKM. J was trimmed by 3 bases and V by 8 bases; bases with no gene match: 12. The CDR3 is 15 residues long. The CDR3 nucleotides read TGTGCCAGCGGACATCCACCAGGGAGGGAAGAGACCCAGTACTTC. It translates to CASGHPPGREETQYF. Looking up the rest from reference TRBV28 and TRBJ2-5 gives the full variable domain: DVKVTQSSRYLVKRTGEKVFLECVQDMDHENMFWYRQDPGLGLRLIYFSYDVKMKEKGDIPEGYSVSREKKERFSLILESASTNQTSMYLCASGHPPGREETQYFGPGTRLLVL.

This chain uses TRBV18 with TRBJ2-1; no definite D call. The CDR3 length is 12 residues. V was cut by 3 bases and J by 6 bases, with 6 bases left in between. Germline lookup yields CDR1 KGHSH and CDR2 LQKENI. CDR3 DNA: TGTGCCAGCTCACCCCTAAGCAATGAGCAGTTCTTC. Protein: CASSPLSNEQFF.

The chain has TRBV5-5 and TRBJ2-1; TRBD1 matches 7 bases. CDR3 length equals 15 residues. In germline, CDR1 is SGHKS, CDR2 YYEKEE (reference sequence). The V segment lost 4 bases and the J segment 0 bases; nucleotides outside the gene matches: 4. The CDR3 region has the DNA TGTGCCAGCAGCAAGACAGGGAACTCCTACAATGAGCAGTTCTTC. Its protein product is CASSKTGNSYNEQFF.

This chain links TRBV20-1 with TRBJ1-2, with D unclear. The germline CDR1 and CDR2 sequences are DFQATT and SNEGSKA (reference sequence). There are 11 residues in the CDR3. V lost 2 bases and J 8 bases, leaving 9 bases between the germline ends. The CDR3 DNA follows: TGCAGTGCTAGACGGGCAGAAGGCTACACCTTC. This gives the protein CSARRAEGYTF.

V usage is TRBV7-9 and J usage is TRBJ2-3; TRBD1 or TRBD2 may be the D gene (6 bases each). Germline-derived CDR1 and CDR2 are SEHNR and FQNEAQ (reference sequence). V lost 5 bases to trimming and J lost 0 bases, with 9 bases between them. This CDR3 has 14 amino acids. The CDR3 DNA sequence: TGTGCCAGCAGCCAGGGGACTAGCACAGATACGCAGTATTTT. It is translated as CASSQGTSTDTQYF.

The chain couples TRBV7-9 to TRBJ1-1, with a tentative D call TRBD1 (5 bases). CDR3 size: 14 residues. V was shortened by 3 bases and J by 3 bases, with 11 bases between the two germline ends. The V gene's germline CDR1 is SEHNR and CDR2 FQNEAQ (reference sequence). CDR3 amino acids: CASSFPRVDTEAFF. CDR3 coding DNA: TGTGCCAGCAGCTTCCCCAGGGTGGACACTGAAGCTTTCTTT.

The chain carries TRBV10-3 and TRBJ2-7; TRBD2 matches at 7 bases. There are 16 residues in the CDR3. The germline V gene has CDR1 ENHRY and CDR2 SYGVKD. With 7 bases clipped from V and 4 bases from J, the junction kept 16 bases outside the gene matches. CDR3 sequence reads: CAIKDSGASGAYEQYF. DNA of the CDR3: TGTGCCATCAAGGACTCCGGGGCTAGCGGTGCGTACGAGCAGTACTTC.

This clone appeared a few times. Other nucleotide sequences from this sample produce the same CDR3. V usage is TRBV18 and J usage is TRBJ2-7; no reliable D call. Trimming stripped 3 bases from V and 3 bases from J, with 3 bases between. Per the germline V gene, CDR1 is KGHSH and CDR2 is LQKENI. The length of the CDR3 is 11 residues. CDR3 in amino acids: CASSPNYEQYF. The CDR3 DNA reads as TGTGCCAGCTCACCGAACTACGAGCAGTACTTC.

V and J are TRBV7-2 and TRBJ2-5; D may correspond to TRBD1 or TRBD2 (6 bases each). CDR1 and CDR2 from the germline V gene are SGHTA and FQGNSA. The CDR3 has 15 residues. Deletions cut 5 bases from V and 2 bases from J, with 15 bases between. Here the CDR3 reads CASSPGGGTQETQYF. Written as DNA, the CDR3 is TGTGCCAGCAGCCCCGGAGGGGGGACTCAAGAGACCCAGTACTTC.

The chain couples TRBV6-5 to TRBJ2-3; D is possibly TRBD2 (6 bases). The V end lost 5 bases, the J end lost 7 bases, and 19 bases lay between the germline ends. The germline V gene has CDR1 MNHEY and CDR2 SVGAGI. This CDR3 has 15 amino acids. CDR3 sequence (DNA): TGTGCCAGCAGTAGAGGTGGGGGGTTTGAAAATACGCAGTATTTT. Its translation is CASSRGGGFENTQYF.

As DNA, the CDR3 is TGTGCCAGCAGCCACTCGAGAGGAGTAGATACGCAGTATTTT. It codes for CASSHSRGVDTQYF. The J gene is TRBJ2-3, the V gene TRBV9; D uncertain. Germline-derived CDR1 and CDR2 are SGDLS and YYNGEE. The CDR3 covers 14 residues. Trimming left V 4 bases short and J 5 bases short, with 14 bases between. Supplemented by reference TRBV9 and TRBJ2-3, the full variable domain reads DSGVTQTPKHLITATGQRVTLRCSPRSGDLSVYWYQQSLDQGLQFLIQYYNGEERAKGNILERFSAQQFPDLHSELNLSSLELGDSALYFCASSHSRGVDTQYFGPGTRLTVL.

V and J are TRBV18 and TRBJ2-7, with D tentatively TRBD1 (6 bases). Germline CDR1 reads KGHSH; CDR2 reads LQKENI. The CDR3 has 14 amino acids. Deletions cut 5 bases from V and 1 base from J, with 12 bases between. CDR3 residues: CASSYRERSYEQYF. CDR3 sequence (DNA): TGTGCCAGCTCATACAGGGAGAGATCCTACGAGCAGTACTTC.

This clone occurred once. This sequence joins TRBV5-1 and TRBJ2-3; 8 nucleotides line up with TRBD2. Per the germline V gene, CDR1 is SGHRS and CDR2 is YFSETQ. The CDR3 runs 15 residues. V dropped 2 bases and J dropped 1; count of bases not matched to a gene: 3. The CDR3 region has the DNA TGCGCCAGCAGCTTTAGCGGGGTGGGCACAGATACGCAGTATTTT. Encoded protein: CASSFSGVGTDTQYF.

The chain couples TRBV5-6 to TRBJ2-5, with 10 bases matching TRBD1. Per the germline V gene, CDR1 is SGHDT and CDR2 is YYEEEE. CDR3 length equals 15 residues. The junction had 9 bases not matched to a gene; V was cut back by 3 bases and J by 7 bases. The CDR3 sequence: CASSSGTGDSGTQYF. The CDR3 DNA sequence: TGTGCCAGCAGCTCCGGGACAGGGGATAGCGGGACCCAGTACTTC. Combining the CDR3 with reference TRBV5-6 and TRBJ2-5 gives the whole variable domain DAGVTQSPTHLIKTRGQQVTLRCSPKSGHDTVSWYQQALGQGPQFIFQYYEEEERQRGNFPDRFSGHQFPNYSSELNVNALLLGDSALYLCASSSGTGDSGTQYFGPGTRLLVL.

The chain uses TRBV5-1 and TRBJ2-1; 7 nucleotides align to TRBD2. The CDR3 contains 15 residues. After removal of 3 bases from V and 1 base from J, the junction contained 4 bases not matched to a gene. Germline V lookup: CDR1 SGHRS, CDR2 YFSETQ. CDR3: CASSSISGSYNEQFF. The CDR3 DNA reads TGCGCCAGCAGCTCAATTAGCGGGTCCTACAATGAGCAGTTCTTC.

The chain uses TRBV27 and TRBJ1-4; possibly TRBD1 for D (6 bases). V was pared by 1 base and J by 8 bases, with 20 bases between. CDR3 length: 17 residues. Germline V gene data show CDR1 as MNHEY and CDR2 as SMNVEV (reference sequence). The CDR3 here is CASSLFPPGQLGEKLFF. The CDR3 DNA reads TGTGCCAGCAGTTTATTTCCGCCCGGACAGTTAGGAGAAAAACTGTTTTTT.

The rearrangement links TRBV7-2 to TRBJ2-1, with unresolved D. Trimming removed 2 bases from V and 5 bases from J, with 19 bases in between. Germline V CDR1 and CDR2: SGHTA, FQGNSA. This CDR3 contains 17 residues. CDR3 bases: TGTGCCAGCAGCTTACGGGTCTGGCAAGGATTCGACAATGAGCAGTTCTTC. Its protein product is CASSLRVWQGFDNEQFF.